This entry concerns a single TCR beta chain. A junction boundary mismatches the germline segment, possibly from a read error. In the original processing: Amplification from reference gene primers served as the basis for estimated nucleated cell counts. Using immunoSEQ multiplex PCR, the repertoire was profiled, and TCRdb retains in-frame clones only, with some absent. The DNA was the basis for D and trimming; V, J and clone size are from that table. The sample consists of roughly 200,000 clones, 85% to 90% of them appearing once. Cohorts were determined from participant-reported clinical history. The entry originates in a study of blood T cell repertoires in COVID-19. Study-level background: The study drew acute and convalescent COVID-19 samples from the United States, Italy and Spain. From T cells, B-cell-depleted T cells, or PBMCs came the material, which was cDNA or gDNA.

The CDR3 runs 13 residues. Per germline, CDR1 LNHDA and CDR2 SQIVND (reference sequence). This TCR came from a young man who had recovered from COVID-19. The chain links TRBV19 to TRBJ1-2; 8 nucleotides agree with TRBD1. Sequenced input: PBMCs or T cells enriched from blood (not recorded which). CDR3 nucleotide sequence: TGTGCCAGTAGTACATATCCGGGACAGGCTTCTATCTTC. Translated: CASSTYPGQASIF.